A single sample gave rise to the 12 T cell receptor beta chains below, sequenced in a study of shared clonotypes between healthy human individuals. Produced via immunoSEQ multiplex PCR; TCRdb's table is partial and in-frame only. In the table there are around 2.5 million clones, over 85% of which are singletons. The material sequenced was naive CD4+ T cells from PBMCs. The subset denotes: CD45RA+ positively selected. Receptors originate from a man between 18 and 35 years old in good health. Some clones in this sample may be carry-over from other donors' samples.

The chain carries TRBV7-9 and TRBJ2-5; no definite D call. Germline V gene data show CDR1 as SEHNR and CDR2 as FQNEAQ (reference sequence). Between the trimmed V and J ends, which lost 3 bases and 2 bases, there was a span of 10 bases. The CDR3 is 14 residues long. The CDR3 here is CASSFMGSQETQYF. DNA for the CDR3: TGTGCCAGCAGCTTTATGGGCTCACAAGAGACCCAGTACTTC.

The J gene is TRBJ1-1, the V gene TRBV14; D call uncertain. This CDR3 region has 14 residues. The germline V and J ends were trimmed by 1 base and 0 bases, with 6 bases remaining between them. Looked up from germline, CDR1 is SGHDN and CDR2 is FVKESK. CDR3: CASSQAPVNTEAFF. The CDR3 coding sequence is TGTGCCAGCAGCCAAGCCCCGGTGAACACTGAAGCTTTCTTT.

The V call is TRBV7-9, the J call TRBJ2-3, with 9 bases matching TRBD1. V was pared by 2 bases and J by 5 bases, with 5 bases of the junction left unmatched. The CDR3 runs to 15 residues. The germline CDR1 and CDR2 sequences are SEHNR and FQNEAQ (reference sequence). The CDR3, as DNA: TGTGCCAGCAGCTTAAGGACAGGGGCAGGAGATACGCAGTATTTT. Its protein product is CASSLRTGAGDTQYF. Filled out from reference TRBV7-9 and TRBJ2-3, the complete variable domain reads DTGVSQNPRHKITKRGQNVTFRCDPISEHNRLYWYRQTLGQGPEFLTYFQNEAQLEKSRLLSDRFSAERPKGSFSTLEIQRTEQGDSAMYLCASSLRTGAGDTQYFGPGTRLTVL.

This chain joins TRBV9 and TRBJ1-4, with D unclear. This CDR3 has 14 residues. V lost 0 bases to trimming and J lost 9 bases, with 12 bases between them. The germline V gene encodes CDR1 SGDLS and CDR2 YYNGEE. The CDR3 DNA follows: TGTGCCAGCAGCGTAGGGGGAGGGTTCCAAAAACTGTTTTTT. Amino acids: CASSVGGGFQKLFF.

DNA of the CDR3: TGTGCCAGCAGCCACTTCCCCGGGGGAGGGCTAAGGCAGACCCAGTACTTC. Amino acids: CASSHFPGGGLRQTQYF. The chain employs TRBV4-2 and TRBJ2-5, with TRBD2 identical over 7 bases. Per the germline V gene, CDR1 is LGHNA and CDR2 is YNFKEQ. There are 17 residues in the CDR3. The V gene end was trimmed by 3 bases and the J gene end by 6 bases; junction bases not matched to a gene: 16.

This CDR3 reads CASSRLQFWDSPLHF. CDR3 DNA: TGTGCCAGCAGTCGACTTCAATTCTGGGATTCACCCCTCCACTTT. The rearrangement uses TRBV28 and TRBJ1-6; D gene unclear. Germline V CDR1 and CDR2: MDHEN, SYDVKM. The CDR3 consists of 15 residues. Trimming left V 5 bases short and J 8 bases short, with 16 bases between.

This chain uses TRBV18 with TRBJ2-7, with 9 bases matching TRBD2. V shed 6 bases and J 3 bases; nucleotides not matched to a gene: 9. The CDR3 covers 15 residues. Germline CDR1 and CDR2: KGHSH and LQKENI. CDR3 nucleotides: TGTGCCAGCTCGCCCCCGGGACTAGCTTACTACGAGCAGTACTTC. Residues: CASSPPGLAYYEQYF.

The chain employs TRBV28 and TRBJ1-5; maybe TRBD1 (5 bases). The length of the CDR3 is 15 residues. From germline, CDR1 is MDHEN and CDR2 SYDVKM. V was clipped by 6 bases and J by 3 bases, with 15 bases between them. CDR3 nucleotides: TGTGCCAGCAGCCCGGCGGGGCCCAACAATCAGCCCCAGCATTTT. Amino acids: CASSPAGPNNQPQHF.

CDR3 nucleotides: TGTGCCAGCAGTTTAGGGGCAGGTCGTTATGGCTACACCTTC. Its translation is CASSLGAGRYGYTF. The J gene is TRBJ1-2, the V gene TRBV28; D is possibly TRBD1 (5 bases). This CDR3 comprises 14 residues. Trimming took 2 bases from V and 5 from J, leaving 12 bases between them. Germline V gives CDR1 MDHEN, CDR2 SYDVKM.

The J gene is TRBJ1-5, the V gene TRBV28; D unresolved. Per the germline V gene, CDR1 is MDHEN and CDR2 is SYDVKM. The CDR3 consists of 13 residues. The V and J ends lost 5 bases and 2 bases respectively, with 7 bases between them. The CDR3 region has the DNA TGTGCCAGCAGTACCTCGGGCAATCAGCCCCAGCATTTT. It yields the protein CASSTSGNQPQHF.

The chain links TRBV28 to TRBJ1-3, with 9 positions matching TRBD1. J gave up 4 bases and V 8 bases, and 15 bases lay outside the gene matches. The CDR3 totals 17 residues. Looked up from germline, CDR1 is MDHEN and CDR2 is SYDVKM. The CDR3 is CASAPLGTGQAGNTIYF. The CDR3 DNA reads TGTGCCAGCGCGCCTTTAGGGACAGGGCAGGCGGGAAACACCATATATTTT.

The V and J genes are TRBV30 and TRBJ2-1, with TRBD2 identical over 12 bases. V was clipped by 2 bases and J by 8 bases; unmatched bases: 10. CDR3 length: 16 residues. Germline values: CDR1 GTSNPN, CDR2 SVGIG (reference sequence). CDR3 region: CAWSRPGTSGWDEQFF. CDR3 bases: TGTGCCTGGAGTCGTCCCGGGACTAGCGGGTGGGATGAGCAGTTCTTC.